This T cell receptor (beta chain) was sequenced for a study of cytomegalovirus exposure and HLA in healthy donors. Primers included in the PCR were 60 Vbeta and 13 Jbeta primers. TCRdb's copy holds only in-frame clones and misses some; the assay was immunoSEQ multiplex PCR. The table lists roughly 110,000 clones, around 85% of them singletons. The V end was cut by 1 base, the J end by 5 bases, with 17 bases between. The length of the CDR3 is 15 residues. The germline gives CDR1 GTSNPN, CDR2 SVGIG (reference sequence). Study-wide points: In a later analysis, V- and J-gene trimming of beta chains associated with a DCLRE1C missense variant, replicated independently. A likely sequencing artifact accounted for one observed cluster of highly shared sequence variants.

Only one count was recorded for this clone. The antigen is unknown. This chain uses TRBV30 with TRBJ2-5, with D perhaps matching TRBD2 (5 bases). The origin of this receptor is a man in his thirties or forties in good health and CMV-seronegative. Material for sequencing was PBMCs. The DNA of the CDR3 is TGTGCCTGGAGTGAGGGTGTGGGGAGTCGGGAGACCCAGTACTTC. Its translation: CAWSEGVGSRETQYF.